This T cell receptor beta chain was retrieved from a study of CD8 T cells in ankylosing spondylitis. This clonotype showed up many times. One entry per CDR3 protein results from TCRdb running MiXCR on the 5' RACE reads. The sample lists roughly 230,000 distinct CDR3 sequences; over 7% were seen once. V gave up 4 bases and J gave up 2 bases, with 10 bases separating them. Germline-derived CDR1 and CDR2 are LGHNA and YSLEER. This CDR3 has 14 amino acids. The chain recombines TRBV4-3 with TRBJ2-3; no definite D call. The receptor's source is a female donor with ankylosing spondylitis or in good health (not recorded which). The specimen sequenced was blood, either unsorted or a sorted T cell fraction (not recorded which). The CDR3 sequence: CASSRGRSTDTQYF. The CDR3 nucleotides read TGCGCCAGCAGCCGAGGACGGTCCACAGATACGCAGTATTTT.